This TCR beta chain emerged from a study of T-cell memory formation after mild COVID-19 (dated by TCRdb to the early 2020s). For the study in its entirety: TCR sequence clusters from the two donors were found to be largely donor specific. In a couple of donors, T-cell clones that expanded and contracted after mild COVID-19 were followed by sequencing TCRalpha and TCRbeta repertoires longitudinally. The cohort comprised two young, previously healthy adult volunteers, one female and one male.

Ficoll-Paque density gradient centrifugation was the method used to isolate PBMCs. Sequencing relied on an Illumina NovaSeq 6000. cDNA libraries for TCRalpha and TCRbeta were prepared by 5'RACE using constant-segment primers, with sample barcodes and unique molecular identifiers added. RNA was extracted from every sample with Trizol reagent. Library amplification was performed in two PCR steps, and a second sample barcode and Illumina TruSeq adapters were introduced in the second step. Sequencing of the libraries was done on an Illumina NovaSeq, producing 2 x 150 bp paired-end reads. The source study handled its data this way. Demultiplexing of reads and collapsing into UMI-guided consensus sequences were performed with migec v1.2.7. Using mixcr v2.1.11, the UMI consensuses were aligned to TRA and TRB V and J templates and assembled into clonotypes. Clonotypes were classified as expanded or contracted when called significant by both edgeR and NoisET, with noise models trained on biological replicates. For edgeR calls, the cutoffs were a false discovery rate-adjusted p below 0.01 and a log2 fold-change threshold of 1. As an exploratory analysis of dynamics, PCA with hierarchical clustering was applied to max-normalized trajectories of the 1000 most abundant clonotypes. Separately sequenced CD4+ and CD8+ repertoires were used to assign a CD4 or CD8 phenotype to each responding clone. In TCRdb, the public reads were trimmed at Q25 with fastp and aligned with MiXCR, with productive beta chains retained. Entries are consolidated by CDR3 protein sequence, retaining the most common genes and DNA. The V and J calls follow TCRdb's processing rather than the paper's. The sample yields some 120,000 distinct CDR3 sequences; approximately 16% were counted once. The ten largest clonotypes hold about 15% of the sample.

The germline V gene sets CDR1 to SNHLY and CDR2 to FYNNEI. At the junction V is shortened by 7 bases and J by 6 bases; bases outside the gene matches: 12. From the cysteine through the phenylalanine, the CDR3 covers 15 amino acids. CDR3 DNA is the only sequence kept; it has 45 bases, read in frame from the first base. Broad study findings and their caveats: Only two mild cases were covered by the study, and larger cohorts that include severe cases with pre-infection samples were considered necessary. Whether the second-wave clones peaking on day 37 were SARS-CoV-2 specific was not confirmed. Contracting CD4+ clones were located mainly in the CM and EM memory subsets, whereas CD8+ clones were found to be enriched in EMRA. Some responding clones were found in pre-infection memory, which suggests that pre-existing cross-reactive memory T cells took part in the SARS-CoV-2 response. Balanced CD4/CD8 phenotypes were observed for clones contracting from day 15 to 85, whereas a bias towards CD4+ was observed for a second wave of clones expanding from day 15 to 37.

A note on this clonotype: Which antigen it targets is not known. No base quality information exists; no much larger clone differs at one position.

This sequence originates from an adult woman who had mild COVID-19 (a few samples of this study predate the infection). The sample titles of this study are shuffled in the database, so cell type and time point are left out; the donor was told from shared clones. The rearrangement combines TRBV2 with TRBJ1-5, and TRBD1 aligns with 7 junction nucleotides. The sequencing input was PBMCs or a T cell subset sorted from them (not recorded which). The nucleotides read TGTGCCAGCACCGTTCGGCAGGGGGTTGGTCAGCCCCAGCATTTT. It translates to CASTVRQGVGQPQHF.